The rows below give T cell receptor beta chains drawn from one sample of a study of human T cells and chemical hapten exposure. TCRdb analysed the RACE reads with MiXCR anew, one entry per CDR3 protein. The profile shows around 100,000 distinct CDR3 sequences, around 10% of them singletons. The source was whole blood, collected in connection with sensitization to the hapten diphenylcyclopropenone (DPC). The receptors here all came from a woman aged 35 to 49 with alopecia areata. Some clones in this sample may be carry-over from other donors' samples. The conserved cysteine and the conserved F or W are not part of the CDR3 here.

V	length	J	CDR3
TRBV2	10	TRBJ2-3	ASSQVGESQY
TRBV6-5	14	TRBJ2-2	ASSYSWGANTGELF
TRBV20-1	11	TRBJ1-2	SADDRGPSGYT
TRBV11-2	14	TRBJ1-6	ASSLGVTGRNSPLH
TRBV6-2/TRBV6-3	13	TRBJ1-1	ASRIAWDSGTEAF
TRBV28	12	TRBJ1-4	ASKGQPSNEKLF
TRBV28	13	TRBJ2-5	ASSRPGLGGETQY
TRBV29-1	11	TRBJ2-5	SVGRGQGQTQY
TRBV7-2	13	TRBJ2-3	ASSPSQGRPDTQY
TRBV29-1	11	TRBJ1-1	SVEGVANTEAF
TRBV6-2/TRBV6-3	13	TRBJ2-1	ASSFPGLVLSEQF
TRBV11-3	14	TRBJ2-5	ASSLGTGGLQETQY
TRBV12-5	11	TRBJ2-7	ASGLARHSEQY
TRBV12-3/TRBV12-4	13	TRBJ2-7	ASSLSTSGYYEQY
TRBV6-2/TRBV6-3	17	TRBJ2-5	ASSYSKASGRWEQETQY
TRBV19	14	TRBJ1-5	ASSMRTPGGNQPQH
TRBV7-3	12	TRBJ2-2	ASSHDTYTGELF
TRBV10-3	13	TRBJ1-6	AISGDRVKGSPLH
TRBV18	12	TRBJ2-3	ASSRPVATDTQY
TRBV12-3/TRBV12-4	12	TRBJ2-5	ASSPTGGGETQY
TRBV19	13	TRBJ2-4	ASSTAGASKNIQY
TRBV27	12	TRBJ1-3	ASSLTVSGNTIY
TRBV3-1	10	TRBJ2-3	ASSRRGDTQY
TRBV6-6	9	TRBJ1-2	ACLGNYGYT
TRBV28	13	TRBJ1-4	ASSPGTPGAEKLF
TRBV3-1	14	TRBJ1-2	ASSPRDRGGNYGYT
TRBV7-8	13	TRBJ1-5	ASSLPGQGNQPQH
TRBV20-1	11	TRBJ2-2	SASEGNTGELF
TRBV7-2	14	TRBJ2-3	ASSRLLAGGQDTQY
TRBV7-2	14	TRBJ2-5	ASSPLSGGARETQY
TRBV6-2/TRBV6-3	11	TRBJ1-5	ASRLQSNQPQH
TRBV5-6	11	TRBJ2-7	ASSLGPRGEQY
TRBV19	14	TRBJ2-1	ASSIGVVWGYNEQF
TRBV12-3/TRBV12-4	12	TRBJ2-4	ASSPGLAKNIQY
TRBV11-2	14	TRBJ1-1	ASSAGTGILNTEAF
TRBV20-1	10	TRBJ2-2	SAKGGTGELF
TRBV2	11	TRBJ2-7	ASKGSPAYEQY
TRBV2	12	TRBJ2-4	ASRDRATKNIQY
TRBV12-3/TRBV12-4	14	TRBJ2-3	ASSRSLAQSTDTQY
TRBV5-8	13	TRBJ2-3	ASSLGPARTDTQY
TRBV5-1	14	TRBJ1-2	ASSLGGRDILYGYT
TRBV24-1	10	TRBJ2-3	ATSDPGDTQY
TRBV9	13	TRBJ1-3	ASSVGQTSGNTIY
TRBV29-1	12	TRBJ2-7	SVVASGVGDEQY
TRBV20-1	11	TRBJ1-1	SARDRDDTEAF
TRBV29-1	9	TRBJ1-2	SVSGSYGYT
TRBV2	13	TRBJ2-2	ASSRSGTALGELF
TRBV2	14	TRBJ2-2	ASSEKLAGWGGELF
TRBV7-7	12	TRBJ2-3	ASSSGDGTDTQY
TRBV11-2	15	TRBJ2-3	ASSSPWTSVSTDTQY
TRBV20-1	11	TRBJ1-2	SARDDANYGYT
TRBV7-6	12	TRBJ2-7	ASSLGGQAYEQY
TRBV30	12	TRBJ1-1	AWSVGTVITEAF
TRBV15	13	TRBJ2-5	ATSTLTSGEETQY
TRBV20-1	12	TRBJ2-5	SARDLLAPETQY